The rows below give T cell receptor beta chains drawn from one sample of a study of spatial heterogeneity in lung cancer. TCRdb recomputed calls from the 5' RACE reads with MiXCR, one row per CDR3 protein. Of fewer than 40,000 distinct CDR3 sequences in the sample, around 7.5% are singletons; the top ten hold 28%. The sample here was PBMCs, taken at surgery. Receptors were obtained from a male donor with early-stage non-small cell lung cancer. Each CDR3 is given with its conserved first and last residue.

j_call | v_call | cdr3_aa
TRBJ2-7 | TRBV6-5 | CASSRTSGSYEQYF
TRBJ1-1 | TRBV6-2/TRBV6-3 | CASSYSEGVTEAFF
TRBJ2-7 | TRBV5-8 | CASSWVLAGGTYEQYF
TRBJ2-7 | TRBV20-1 | CSASHDTVYEQYF
TRBJ2-1 | TRBV7-6 | CASSGSAAEGLAGGRSYNEQFF
TRBJ1-1 | TRBV4-3 | CASSQDFGGLNTEAFF
TRBJ2-3 | TRBV9 | CASSASAGGIDTQYFGGIDTQYF
TRBJ2-2 | TRBV27 | CASSLAAPGQDITGELFF
TRBJ2-5 | TRBV28 | CASSPANRRQETQYF
TRBJ2-3 | TRBV6-1 | CASRVPSFTDTQYF
TRBJ2-7 | TRBV7-2 | CASRPAGGTWEQYF
TRBJ1-2 | TRBV9 | CASSASGQGNYGYTF
TRBJ2-1 | TRBV19 | CASSGLAGVEQFF
TRBJ1-6 | TRBV11-2 | CASTPTGQSYNSPLHF
TRBJ2-1 | TRBV7-9 | CASSLTGLSNEQFF
TRBJ1-4 | TRBV27 | CASSLVGRERKKLFF
TRBJ2-1 | TRBV7-2 | CASSLGRASAHNEQFF
TRBJ1-5 | TRBV20-1 | CSARRTEVSNQPQHF
TRBJ2-5 | TRBV3-1 | CASSQVAGVYETQYF
TRBJ1-1 | TRBV6-1 | CASSVTRNTEAFF
TRBJ1-1 | TRBV7-2 | CASSLGDGRGLNTEAFF
TRBJ1-3 | TRBV11-2 | CASSLFGREQSGNTIYF
TRBJ1-5 | TRBV12-3/TRBV12-4 | CASSGQREQPQHF
TRBJ2-1 | TRBV12-3/TRBV12-4 | CASSWGSFYNEQFF
TRBJ2-5 | TRBV5-4 | CASSSRETQYF
TRBJ2-3 | TRBV24-1 | CATSDVTGDATDTQYF
TRBJ1-6 | TRBV13 | CATRITGHKSPLHF
TRBJ2-1 | TRBV24-1 | CATSRAGGVQFF
TRBJ2-1 | TRBV27 | CASNSGTSGRSAYNEQFF
TRBJ1-1 | TRBV20-1 | CSARDPNTEAFF
TRBJ2-2 | TRBV5-1 | CASSLTQKGTGELFF
TRBJ2-5 | TRBV7-7 | CASSLVGSGVWETQYF
TRBJ1-6 | TRBV30 | CAWSVDLNSPLHF
TRBJ1-1 | TRBV14 | CASSQAGRRTEAFF